This is a list of T cell receptor beta chains from one sample in a study of cytomegalovirus exposure and HLA in healthy donors. Clones were read by immunoSEQ multiplex PCR, and TCRdb kept only the in-frame ones, dropping some. Seen here are 120,000 to 150,000 clones, 75% observed once, and the top ten hold about 3%. Sample: PBMCs. These receptors originate from a man aged 35-49 years in good health and CMV-seronegative. Both conserved end residues are part of each CDR3. The D gene is left open where the match is weak. Some rows have no size entry. The others give once, few or many, or a class for an expanded clone.

cdr3_length	clone_size	d_call	v_call	j_call	cdr3_aa	cdr3_nt
14	-	-	TRBV9	TRBJ1-4	CASSVQGNNEKLFF	TGTGCCAGCAGCGTACAGGGGAATAATGAAAAACTGTTTTTT
14	-	-	TRBV9	TRBJ2-1	CASSVDGFENEQFF	TGTGCCAGCAGCGTAGACGGGTTTGAAAATGAGCAGTTCTTC
15	-	-	TRBV2	TRBJ1-2	CASSDNWSGKGGYTF	TGTGCCAGCAGTGACAATTGGTCGGGGAAGGGTGGCTACACCTTC
15	-	TRBD1	TRBV6-5	TRBJ1-2	CASSYSTGVTYGYTF	TGTGCCAGCAGTTACTCGACAGGGGTTACCTATGGCTACACCTTC
16	-	-	TRBV5-1	TRBJ1-1	CASSLGLREGNTEAFF	TGCGCCAGCAGCTTGGGACTTCGGGAGGGAAACACTGAAGCTTTCTTT
13	-	-	TRBV28	TRBJ1-1	CASSLVGVGAAFF	TGTGCCAGCAGTTTAGTTGGGGTAGGGGCAGCTTTCTTT
12	-	-	TRBV27	TRBJ1-5	CASSFRGQPQHF	TGTGCCAGCAGTTTTCGGGGGCAGCCCCAGCATTTT
17	few	-	TRBV4-1	TRBJ1-3	CASSQEFGTIAGNTIYF	TGCGCCAGCAGCCAAGAGTTTGGGACTATCGCTGGAAACACCATATATTTT
12	-	-	TRBV7-9	TRBJ2-3	CASSQDSLTGYF	TGTGCCAGCAGCCAGGACTCACTGACGGGTTATTTT
15	-	TRBD2	TRBV5-1	TRBJ2-7	CASSFLAGGPNEQYF	TGCGCCAGCAGCTTCTTAGCGGGGGGGCCTAACGAGCAGTACTTC
17	-	-	TRBV9	TRBJ1-4	CASSPHPWGETNEKLFF	TGTGCCAGCAGCCCCCACCCCTGGGGGGAGACTAATGAAAAACTGTTTTTT
17	-	TRBD1	TRBV19	TRBJ2-6	CASMTTGFSSGANVLTF	TGTGCCAGTATGACGACAGGGTTTAGCTCTGGGGCCAACGTCCTGACTTTC
15	-	TRBD1	TRBV2	TRBJ1-2	CASRQDRGRVYGYTF	TGTGCCAGCAGACAAGACAGGGGGCGCGTCTATGGCTACACCTTC
15	-	-	TRBV28	TRBJ1-2	CASSLSAGYYSGYTF	TGTGCCAGCAGTTTATCGGCAGGGTACTATAGTGGCTACACCTTC
12	once	-	TRBV29-1	TRBJ2-4	CSVGGSSDIQYF	TGCAGCGTTGGGGGCAGTAGTGACATTCAGTACTTC
13	-	-	TRBV5-6	TRBJ1-2	CASQGSFNYGYTF	TGTGCCTCCCAGGGAAGTTTTAACTATGGCTACACCTTC
15	-	TRBD2	TRBV2	TRBJ2-2	CASRSGGSNTGELFF	TGTGCCAGTCGATCGGGGGGTTCGAACACCGGGGAGCTGTTTTTT
15	-	TRBD1	TRBV6-1	TRBJ1-2	CASFQGVEPFYGYTF	TGTGCCAGCTTCCAGGGGGTAGAGCCCTTCTATGGCTACACCTTC
15	-	TRBD1	TRBV15	TRBJ2-7	CATSRNRGSLYEQYF	TGTGCCACCAGCAGGAACAGGGGCAGTTTGTACGAGCAGTACTTC
15	-	-	TRBV9	TRBJ2-1	CASSVDSINYNEQFF	TGTGCCAGCAGCGTGGACTCGATAAACTACAATGAGCAGTTCTTC
16	-	-	TRBV5-1	TRBJ2-6	CASSLGGHSGANVLTF	TGCGCCAGCAGCTTGGGCGGCCACTCTGGGGCCAACGTCCTGACTTTC
14	-	-	TRBV9	TRBJ1-2	CASSVEPPNYGYTF	TGTGCCAGCAGCGTAGAGCCACCTAACTATGGCTACACCTTC
11	few	-	TRBV10-2	TRBJ1-2	CASSDFYGYTF	TGCGCCAGCAGCGACTTTTATGGCTACACCTTC
14	-	-	TRBV5-6	TRBJ1-6	CASSLWGDGSPLHF	TGTGCCAGCAGCTTGTGGGGCGACGGATCACCCCTCCACTTT
15	few	TRBD1	TRBV6-1	TRBJ1-1	CASSARQGLNTEAFF	TGTGCCAGCAGTGCCCGACAGGGGCTAAACACTGAAGCTTTCTTT
13	-	TRBD2	TRBV11-2	TRBJ2-1	CASSLGGRGGRLF	TGTGCCAGCAGCTTAGGGGGCCGCGGGGGACGACTCTTC
14	-	-	TRBV7-3	TRBJ2-7	CASSLQGPSHEQYF	TGTGCCAGCAGCCTACAGGGTCCGTCCCACGAGCAGTACTTC
11	-	-	TRBV27	TRBJ1-1	CASRRNTEAFF	TGTGCCAGCAGGAGGAACACTGAAGCTTTCTTT
17	once	TRBD1	TRBV5-1	TRBJ2-7	CASSSGETGGAGYEQYF	TGCGCCAGCAGCTCTGGGGAAACAGGGGGCGCGGGGTACGAGCAGTACTTC
16	-	TRBD1	TRBV10-3	TRBJ1-2	CAISESTGASTYGYTF	TGTGCCATCAGTGAGTCTACAGGGGCCTCAACCTATGGCTACACCTTC
12	-	-	TRBV10-1	TRBJ1-4	CASSDASEKLFF	TGCGCCAGCAGTGACGCGTCTGAAAAACTGTTTTTT
14	-	-	TRBV9	TRBJ1-4	CASSAHRTNEKLFF	TGTGCCAGCAGCGCCCATAGAACTAATGAAAAACTGTTTTTT
16	-	-	TRBV4-1	TRBJ2-5	CASSQAKGTGGETQYF	TGCGCCAGCAGCCAAGCCAAAGGTACAGGAGGGGAGACCCAGTACTTC
12	-	-	TRBV6-6	TRBJ2-3	CASNPSPDTQYF	TGTGCCAGCAATCCGAGCCCAGATACGCAGTATTTT
15	few	-	TRBV9	TRBJ2-1	CASSVVTNSYNEQFF	TGTGCCAGCAGCGTAGTGACTAACTCCTACAATGAGCAGTTCTTC
14	once	TRBD1	TRBV28	TRBJ2-7	CASGEADRDNEQYF	TGTGCCTCAGGAGAAGCAGACAGGGACAACGAGCAGTACTTC
13	-	TRBD2	TRBV6-1	TRBJ2-7	CASSGGGGDEQYF	TGTGCCAGCAGTGGTGGGGGGGGAGACGAGCAGTACTTC
16	once	-	TRBV11-2	TRBJ1-4	CASSLVTAATNEKLFF	TGTGCCAGCAGCTTAGTGACAGCTGCAACTAATGAAAAACTGTTTTTT
15	-	TRBD2	TRBV7-9	TRBJ2-5	CASSWGLANQETQYF	TGTGCCAGCAGCTGGGGACTAGCTAACCAAGAGACCCAGTACTTC
14	-	TRBD1	TRBV5-1	TRBJ1-2	CASSLGQGAGGYTF	TGCGCCAGCAGCTTGGGACAGGGGGCTGGCGGCTACACCTTC
14	-	-	TRBV27	TRBJ2-7	CASSSGGSGYEQYF	TGTGCCAGCAGTTCTGGGGGCTCCGGCTACGAGCAGTACTTC
16	-	-	TRBV19	TRBJ1-2	CASSLATGTVDYGYTF	TGTGCCAGTAGTTTAGCGACAGGTACCGTGGACTATGGCTACACCTTC
13	-	TRBD1	TRBV6-1	TRBJ2-1	CASGQGSYNEQFF	TGTGCCAGCGGACAGGGCTCTTACAATGAGCAGTTCTTC
16	-	-	TRBV5-1	TRBJ2-1	CASSLDVPSSYNEQFF	TGCGCCAGCAGCTTGGACGTCCCCAGCTCCTACAATGAGCAGTTCTTC
14	-	TRBD1	TRBV7-2	TRBJ1-2	CASTPEGAYYGYTF	TGTGCCAGCACCCCTGAGGGGGCCTACTATGGCTACACCTTC
15	-	-	TRBV7-3	TRBJ1-1	CASSPSGAMNTEAFF	TGTGCCAGCAGCCCGAGCGGGGCCATGAACACTGAAGCTTTCTTT
15	-	TRBD2	TRBV9	TRBJ2-5	CASSVGRGEQETQYF	TGTGCCAGCAGCGTAGGGCGGGGGGAACAAGAGACCCAGTACTTC
13	few	-	TRBV4-1	TRBJ2-7	CASSLTEIYEQYF	TGCGCCAGCAGCCTTACAGAGATCTACGAGCAGTACTTC
13	once	TRBD1	TRBV30	TRBJ1-2	CAWKGQGVDGYTF	TGTGCCTGGAAAGGACAGGGGGTTGATGGCTACACCTTC
14	few	TRBD1	TRBV2	TRBJ2-1	CASRPRDRGHEQFF	TGTGCCAGTAGACCCCGGGACAGGGGCCATGAGCAGTTCTTC
16	-	-	TRBV6-5	TRBJ1-6	CASSYSPDRPNSPLHF	TGTGCCAGCAGTTACTCCCCAGACAGGCCTAATTCACCCCTCCACTTT
15	-	TRBD1	TRBV6-1	TRBJ1-4	CASSEAGTGREKLFF	TGTGCCAGCAGTGAAGCGGGGACAGGACGTGAAAAACTGTTTTTT
14	-	-	TRBV7-3	TRBJ1-1	CASSLRSGDTEAFF	TGTGCCAGCAGCTTAAGGTCCGGAGACACTGAAGCTTTCTTT
14	-	-	TRBV13	TRBJ2-2	CASTGDKNTGELFF	TGTGCCAGCACAGGGGACAAGAACACCGGGGAGCTGTTTTTT
14	-	-	TRBV6-5	TRBJ1-2	CASSPTSGYRGYTF	TGTGCCAGCAGTCCCACCTCAGGTTATCGGGGCTACACCTTC
15	-	-	TRBV6-5	TRBJ2-7	CASTPGRYIPYEQYF	TGTGCCAGCACCCCTGGCCGTTATATACCCTACGAGCAGTACTTC
14	-	-	TRBV28	TRBJ1-6	CASNTQGRNSPLHF	TGTGCCAGCAATACACAGGGTCGCAATTCACCCCTCCACTTT
15	once	-	TRBV27	TRBJ1-2	CASSLSGTLLYGYTF	TGTGCCAGCAGTTTATCAGGGACACTCTTATATGGCTACACCTTC